Below are 17 T cell receptor beta chains sequenced from a single sample in a study of CD8 T cells in Susac syndrome. Random-hexamer reverse transcription was applied to roughly 0.5 to 1 ug RNA. TCRdb ran MiXCR on the immunoSEQ multiplex PCR reads and lists one entry per CDR3 protein. The table includes roughly 200,000 distinct CDR3 sequences, approximately 96% detected once. Input material: CD4+ T cells from PBMCs. These receptors were taken from a human donor with multiple sclerosis.

This clonotype was recorded once. The rearrangement joins TRBV5-1 to TRBJ1-2; D is perhaps TRBD1 (6 bases). Germline CDR1 SGHRS, CDR2 YFSETQ. V was trimmed by 5 bases and J by 4 bases, leaving 15 bases between them. This CDR3 has 14 amino acids. The CDR3: CASRRNRESYGYTF. The CDR3 DNA is TGCGCCAGCAGAAGAAACAGGGAATCCTATGGCTACACCTTC.

The rearrangement joins TRBV19 to TRBJ1-2; 7 nucleotides agree with TRBD1. The CDR3 extends over 14 amino acids. Losses at the gene ends were 9 bases for V and 0 bases for J; bases not matched to a gene: 7. Germline CDR1 is LNHDA and CDR2 is SQIVND (reference sequence). The CDR3 bases are TGTGCCAGCGCCCGACAGGGTGCTAACTATGGCTACACCTTC. It encodes CASARQGANYGYTF. Filled out from reference TRBV19 and TRBJ1-2, the complete variable domain reads DGGITQSPKYLFRKEGQNVTLSCEQNLNHDAMYWYRQDPGQGLRLIYYSQIVNDFQKGDIAEGYSVSREKKESFPLTVTSAQKNPTAFYLCASARQGANYGYTFGSGTRLTVV.

V usage is TRBV29-1 and J usage is TRBJ1-1, with TRBD1 matching over 7 bases. Germline CDR1 is SQVTM and CDR2 is ANQGSEA. The ends lost 4 bases at V and 8 bases at J; junction bases unmatched: 10. The CDR3 totals 13 residues. The CDR3 loop reads CSVAHRGLIEAFF. The CDR3 coding sequence is TGCAGCGTTGCTCACAGGGGATTAATAGAAGCTTTCTTT.

The V and J genes are TRBV9 and TRBJ2-1; D remains ambiguous. V lost 4 bases, J lost 4 bases, and 15 bases lay in between. The CDR3 spans 15 residues. Germline CDR1 reads SGDLS; CDR2 reads YYNGEE. The CDR3 here is CASSTSATSYNEQFF. The CDR3, as DNA: TGTGCCAGCAGCACCAGCGCTACTTCTTACAATGAGCAGTTCTTC.

The J gene is TRBJ2-7, the V gene TRBV7-2, with D perhaps matching TRBD1 (5 bases). Per germline, CDR1 SGHTA and CDR2 FQGNSA. This CDR3 spans 16 amino acids. V lost 1 base and J 4 bases, leaving 17 bases between the germline ends. CDR3 DNA: TGTGCCAGCAGCTTAGGTTTTTCCAGGGAAGTTTACGAGCAGTACTTC. This sequence encodes CASSLGFSREVYEQYF.

The chain recombines TRBV20-1 with TRBJ1-2; a possible D gene is TRBD1 (5 bases). The CDR3 has 11 amino acids. Germline CDR1 reads DFQATT; CDR2 reads SNEGSKA (reference sequence). The V gene lost 6 bases and the J gene lost 8 bases, with 13 bases spanning the gap. DNA for the CDR3: TGCAGTGCCATCGGGGCGGGAGGCTACACCTTC. Its translation: CSAIGAGGYTF.

In DNA form, the CDR3 reads TGTGCCAGCAGCCCTTACAGGGGTTCTAGCAATCAGCCCCAGCATTTT. It specifies CASSPYRGSSNQPQHF. V usage is TRBV7-9 and J usage is TRBJ1-5, with 7 bases that match TRBD1. The CDR3 has 16 residues. V shed 5 bases, J shed 0 bases, and the junction held 7 bases outside the gene matches. Germline V gene sequence: CDR1 SEHNR, CDR2 FQNEAQ (reference sequence).

V is TRBV29-1 and J is TRBJ1-2; maybe TRBD1 (6 bases). V lost 7 bases and J lost 2, with 8 bases in between. The CDR3 totals 11 residues. CDR1 and CDR2 (germline): SQVTM, ANQGSEA. CDR3 sequence reads: CSAGQNYGYTF. CDR3 nucleotide sequence: TGCAGCGCGGGACAAAACTATGGCTACACCTTC.

V usage is TRBV7-3 and J usage is TRBJ2-5; D unresolved. This CDR3 contains 14 residues. The germline gives CDR1 SGHTA, CDR2 FQGTGA. Trimming left V 5 bases short and J 4 bases short, with 14 bases between. As DNA, the CDR3 is TGTGCCAGCAGCCGAGGTAGTCCCGGAGAGACCCAGTACTTC. Protein sequence: CASSRGSPGETQYF.

The chain carries TRBV4-1 and TRBJ2-3; the match to TRBD1 covers 7 bases. The CDR3 contains 15 residues. V was pared by 7 bases and J by 0 bases, with 7 bases of the junction left unmatched. From germline, CDR1 is MGHRA and CDR2 YSYEKL. This CDR3 reads CASNRGDLSTDTQYF. The CDR3 DNA reads TGCGCCAGCAACAGGGGCGATCTTAGCACAGATACGCAGTATTTT.

The rearrangement uses TRBV5-1 and TRBJ2-7, with unresolved D. Germline CDR1 and CDR2: SGHRS and YFSETQ. This CDR3 has 15 residues. Trimming removed 1 base at V and 2 bases at J, with 13 bases between. As DNA, the CDR3 is TGCGCCAGCAGCTTGACTCCGCATTATACCTACGAGCAGTACTTC. It translates to CASSLTPHYTYEQYF.

The CDR3 spells CASSLAGQGTGELFF. CDR3 DNA: TGTGCCAGCTCTCTCGCCGGACAGGGGACCGGGGAGCTGTTTTTT. The chain carries TRBV18 and TRBJ2-2; 9 bases line up with TRBD1. Looked up from germline, CDR1 is KGHSH and CDR2 is LQKENI. This CDR3 region has 15 residues. Unmatched junction bases numbered 7, after V lost 6 bases and J lost 5 bases.

The CDR3 DNA follows: TGCAGTGCTAAACCGACTAGCGGATTCACAGATACGCAGTATTTT. Translated, it gives CSAKPTSGFTDTQYF. The rearrangement joins TRBV20-1 to TRBJ2-3, with 9 bases that match TRBD2. Germline trimming cut 4 bases from V and 2 bases from J; bases unmatched to any gene: 7. Looked up from germline, CDR1 is DFQATT and CDR2 is SNEGSKA (reference sequence). The CDR3 is 15 amino acids.

The chain combines TRBV14 with TRBJ1-2; D not certain. The CDR3 is 14 residues long. Germline CDR1 SGHDN, CDR2 FVKESK. Trimming cost V 1 base and J 5 bases, with 11 bases left between them. CDR3 sequence (DNA): TGTGCCAGCAGCCAAGTTGCGCAGGCTTATGGCTACACCTTC. It yields the protein CASSQVAQAYGYTF.

The V and J genes are TRBV2 and TRBJ2-7; possibly TRBD1 for D (6 bases). Germline assignment: CDR1 SNHLY and CDR2 FYNNEI. This CDR3 spans 14 amino acids. V was pared by 7 bases and J by 3 bases, with 16 bases between. The CDR3 sequence is CASTKTGGNYEQYF. The CDR3 coding sequence is TGTGCCAGCACTAAGACAGGCGGCAACTACGAGCAGTACTTC.

The chain employs TRBV3-1 and TRBJ1-2; D remains ambiguous. The CDR3 is 13 residues long. The germline V and J ends were trimmed by 2 bases and 4 bases, with 8 bases remaining between them. Germline values: CDR1 LGHDT, CDR2 YNNKEL (reference sequence). For the CDR3, the DNA is TGTGCCAGCAGCCAAAGGAACAGCTATGGCTACACCTTC. Translated, it gives CASSQRNSYGYTF.

The chain recombines TRBV4-1 with TRBJ2-5, with D unclear. The V gene's germline CDR1 is MGHRA and CDR2 YSYEKL. V was trimmed by 8 bases and J by 0 bases, leaving 10 bases between them. The CDR3 loop spans 13 amino acids. The CDR3 DNA is TGCGCCAGCGGGCCCGCGGACCAAGAGACCCAGTACTTC. Amino acid sequence: CASGPADQETQYF.